This entry lists 26 T cell receptor beta chains sequenced from one sample in a study of cytomegalovirus exposure and HLA in healthy donors. PCR primers comprised 60 Vbeta and 13 Jbeta primers. Clones were read by immunoSEQ multiplex PCR, and TCRdb kept only the in-frame ones, dropping some. The sample has over 70,000 clones, less than 75% seen once. Sequencing was carried out using PBMCs. All receptors derive from a man under 40 in good health and CMV-seronegative.

The chain uses TRBV7-9 and TRBJ2-7; 7 bases agree with TRBD1. The ends lost 6 bases at V and 5 bases at J; junction bases unmatched: 10. Germline V gives CDR1 SEHNR, CDR2 FQNEAQ (reference sequence). The CDR3 extends over 14 amino acids. The DNA for the CDR3 is TGTGCCAGCAGAAATTCGACAGGGCTGCACGAGCAGTACTTC. Translated: CASRNSTGLHEQYF.

This sequence joins TRBV27 and TRBJ1-5, with 12 bases fitting TRBD1. The CDR3 is 17 amino acids. Losses at the gene ends were 2 bases for V and 5 bases for J; bases not matched to a gene: 7. The V gene's germline CDR1 is MNHEY and CDR2 SMNVEV (reference sequence). The CDR3 bases are TGTGCCAGCAGTTTAATCACGGGGACAGGGGGCGATCAGCCCCAGCATTTT. Translation: CASSLITGTGGDQPQHF.

This clone was detected only a few times. The chain is built from TRBV6-5 and TRBJ2-3; TRBD2 aligns across 8 bases. This CDR3 is 13 amino acids long. The V gene's germline CDR1 is MNHEY and CDR2 SVGAGI. V dropped 8 bases and J dropped 7; count of bases not matched to a gene: 8. The CDR3 DNA sequence: TGTGCCAGCCGCAACGGGGGGGCCTATACGCAGTATTTT. As protein: CASRNGGAYTQYF.

The gene calls are TRBV5-8 and TRBJ2-1; TRBD1 might be the D (5 bases). Germline-derived CDR1 and CDR2 are SGHTS and YDEGEE. V dropped 2 bases and J dropped 3 bases, with 12 bases sitting between them. The CDR3 extends over 15 amino acids. The CDR3 is CASSFQGFDYNEQFF. The CDR3 DNA follows: TGTGCCAGCAGCTTCCAGGGATTCGACTACAATGAGCAGTTCTTC.

The rearrangement uses TRBV10-3 and TRBJ2-1, with 11 bases that match TRBD2. CDR3 size: 16 residues. The J segment lost 2 bases and the V segment lost 2 bases, leaving 2 bases of the junction unmatched. Germline CDR1 and CDR2: ENHRY and SYGVKD. The CDR3 here is CAISEELAGAYNEQFF. The DNA for the CDR3 is TGTGCCATCAGTGAGGAACTAGCGGGGGCCTACAATGAGCAGTTCTTC.

The chain joins TRBV15 to TRBJ1-2; a possible D gene is TRBD1 (6 bases). In germline, CDR1 is LNHNV, CDR2 YYDKDF (reference sequence). This CDR3 comprises 13 residues. V lost 5 bases to trimming and J lost 6 bases, with 13 bases between them. CDR3 in DNA: TGTGCCACCAGCCGCCAGGGGCCGGATGGCTACACCTTC. It encodes CATSRQGPDGYTF.

This clone was recorded a few times. The chain carries TRBV30 and TRBJ1-3; D unclear. The germline V gene has CDR1 GTSNPN and CDR2 SVGIG (reference sequence). The CDR3 runs 11 residues. With 7 bases removed from V and 4 bases from J, the gap between germline ends came to 8 bases. The CDR3 region is CAFSRGNTIYF. Here the CDR3 DNA reads TGTGCCTTCTCACGGGGAAACACCATATATTTT. Looking up the rest from reference TRBV30 and TRBJ1-3 gives the full variable domain: SQTIHQWPATLVQPVGSPLSLECTVEGTSNPNLYWYRQAAGRGLQLLFYSVGIGQISSEVPQNLSASRPQDRQFILSSKKLLLSDSGFYLCAFSRGNTIYFGEGSWLTVV.

The chain recombines TRBV6-1 with TRBJ1-5, with D perhaps TRBD1 (5 bases). The CDR3 is 14 residues long. Trimming cost V 5 bases and J 0 bases, with 8 bases left between them. Germline-derived CDR1 and CDR2 are MNHNS and SASEGT. This CDR3 reads CASSPDSSNQPQHF. The DNA of the CDR3 is TGTGCCAGCAGTCCCGACAGTAGCAATCAGCCCCAGCATTTT.

V usage is TRBV5-1 and J usage is TRBJ2-1; TRBD2 aligns across 14 bases. V lost 3 bases and J lost 9; bases outside the gene matches: 5. Looked up from germline, CDR1 is SGHRS and CDR2 is YFSETQ. The CDR3 consists of 15 residues. The CDR3 spells CASSWGLAGDGEQFF. The CDR3 DNA sequence: TGCGCCAGCAGCTGGGGACTAGCGGGAGACGGTGAGCAGTTCTTC.

This clone has only a few counts. The J gene is TRBJ1-1, the V gene TRBV6-6, with a possible D match to TRBD1 (6 bases). Germline assignment: CDR1 MNHNY and CDR2 SVGAGI (reference sequence). This CDR3 spans 13 amino acids. V lost 5 bases, J lost 11 bases, and 18 bases lay in between. CDR3 protein: CASSLQQGGRAFF. The CDR3 DNA sequence: TGTGCCAGCAGTCTACAACAGGGAGGGCGGGCTTTCTTT.

This clone has a handful of counts. This chain connects TRBV4-1 to TRBJ1-1, with a tentative D call TRBD1 (6 bases). Trimming shortened V by 0 bases and J by 0 bases, and 8 bases separated the two germline ends. In germline, CDR1 is MGHRA, CDR2 YSYEKL. There are 15 residues in the CDR3. The CDR3 bases are TGCGCCAGCAGCCAAGATCACAGGGTGAACACTGAAGCTTTCTTT. This gives the protein CASSQDHRVNTEAFF.

The chain has TRBV6-1 and TRBJ2-5, with D possibly TRBD1 on 6 matching bases. The CDR3 contains 14 residues. V lost 5 bases and J lost 1, with 11 bases in between. CDR1 is MNHNS and CDR2 is SASEGT in the germline V gene. The CDR3 region has the DNA TGTGCCAGCAGTTTTGGGACACGCCAAGAGACCCAGTACTTC. It specifies CASSFGTRQETQYF.

This rearrangement joins TRBV9 to TRBJ2-3; 12 bases agree with TRBD2. Trimming cost V 6 bases and J 2 bases; bases outside gene matches: 7. CDR3 length equals 16 residues. Germline CDR1 is SGDLS and CDR2 is YYNGEE. In nucleotides, the CDR3 is TGTGCCAGCACCAAAGGACTAGCGGGGAACACAGATACGCAGTATTTT. It yields the protein CASTKGLAGNTDTQYF.

Remarks on this clone: Other DNA sequences of this sample code for an identical CDR3. The rearrangement joins TRBV6-5 to TRBJ2-7, with D perhaps TRBD2 (5 bases). Germline V gene lookup returns CDR1 MNHEY and CDR2 SVGAGI. V was clipped by 5 bases and J by 0 bases, with 11 bases between them. The CDR3 runs to 14 residues. CDR3 bases: TGTGCCAGCAGTCGGACGGGGAGCTCCTACGAGCAGTACTTC. Translated: CASSRTGSSYEQYF.

The chain uses TRBV5-1 and TRBJ1-1; D is unresolved. The CDR3 is 14 amino acids. Per germline, CDR1 SGHRS and CDR2 YFSETQ. With 6 bases removed from V and 2 bases from J, the gap between germline ends came to 14 bases. CDR3 loop: CASMEALRNTEAFF. The CDR3 DNA is TGCGCCAGCATGGAGGCTCTGCGTAACACTGAAGCTTTCTTT.

The chain links TRBV7-7 to TRBJ2-3; 7 bases align to TRBD1. Germline V gene data show CDR1 as SSHAT and CDR2 as FNYEAQ (reference sequence). J was trimmed by 4 bases and V by 1 base; bases with no gene match: 5. The CDR3 is 15 residues long. CDR3 in DNA: TGTGCCAGCAGCTTAGTGGCAGGGGGAGCAGATACGCAGTATTTT. It specifies CASSLVAGGADTQYF.

V gene TRBV11-1 combines with J gene TRBJ1-1; D is unresolved. This CDR3 has 13 amino acids. Trimming took off 8 bases at V and 1 base at J, with 11 bases between the two ends. The germline gives CDR1 SGHAT, CDR2 FQDESV (reference sequence). The CDR3 is CASHNTGNTEAFF. CDR3 nucleotide sequence: TGTGCCAGCCACAACACGGGGAACACTGAAGCTTTCTTT.

The chain uses TRBV6-1 and TRBJ2-6; D perhaps matches TRBD2 (6 bases). Germline CDR1 and CDR2: MNHNS and SASEGT. V shed 3 bases and J shed 4 bases, with 10 bases lying between them. CDR3 size: 15 residues. This chain's CDR3 is CASSEEGLGANVLTF. The CDR3 DNA follows: TGTGCCAGCAGTGAGGAGGGCCTGGGGGCCAACGTCCTGACTTTC.

The chain employs TRBV4-1 and TRBJ1-5, with D perhaps TRBD1 (6 bases). V lost 4 bases to trimming and J lost 7 bases, with 14 bases between them. This CDR3 is built from 14 residues. Per the germline V gene, CDR1 is MGHRA and CDR2 is YSYEKL. The CDR3 reads CASSRKQGDQPQHF. CDR3 nucleotides: TGCGCCAGCAGCCGTAAACAGGGCGACCAGCCCCAGCATTTT.

The J gene is TRBJ1-5, the V gene TRBV28, with a tentative D call TRBD1 (5 bases). The V gene lost 6 bases and the J gene lost 2 bases, with 17 bases spanning the gap. Germline V gene lookup returns CDR1 MDHEN and CDR2 SYDVKM. CDR3 length: 16 amino acids. DNA of the CDR3: TGTGCCAGCAGCGACCTCAGGGTAGGAGGCAATCAGCCCCAGCATTTT. Residues: CASSDLRVGGNQPQHF.

The J gene is TRBJ1-2, the V gene TRBV30, with TRBD1 as a possible D gene (5 bases). V lost 6 bases to trimming and J lost 6 bases, with 17 bases between them. The germline gives CDR1 GTSNPN, CDR2 SVGIG (reference sequence). The CDR3 is 13 amino acids. The CDR3 bases are TGTGCCTGTCCCGTGGGGGGACGCAATGGCTACACCTTC. Amino acids: CACPVGGRNGYTF. Together with reference TRBV30 and TRBJ1-2, the CDR3 gives the full variable domain: SQTIHQWPATLVQPVGSPLSLECTVEGTSNPNLYWYRQAAGRGLQLLFYSVGIGQISSEVPQNLSASRPQDRQFILSSKKLLLSDSGFYLCACPVGGRNGYTFGSGTRLTVV.

V usage is TRBV18 and J usage is TRBJ2-1; 10 positions match TRBD2. J gave up 6 bases and V 0 bases, and 5 bases lay outside the gene matches. The germline CDR1 and CDR2 sequences are KGHSH and LQKENI. The CDR3 contains 16 residues. In DNA, the CDR3 is TGTGCCAGCTCACCACCGTTACTAGCGGGAAGCAATGAGCAGTTCTTC. Its translation: CASSPPLLAGSNEQFF.

This clone was detected once. The chain couples TRBV29-1 to TRBJ2-1; maybe TRBD2 (5 bases). V lost 7 bases and J 7 bases, leaving 17 bases between the germline ends. Germline lookup yields CDR1 SQVTM and CDR2 ANQGSEA. The CDR3 has 13 residues. CDR3 region: CSGEHPGRNEQFF. The CDR3 DNA reads as TGCAGCGGCGAACACCCGGGGAGAAATGAGCAGTTCTTC.

V and J are TRBV28 and TRBJ1-1, with 9 bases aligning to TRBD1. The CDR3 contains 12 residues. V shed 4 bases, J shed 11 bases, and the junction held 5 bases outside the gene matches. Germline loops: CDR1 MDHEN, CDR2 SYDVKM. The DNA of the CDR3 is TGTGCCAGCAGTTCAGCAGGACAGGGGGCTTTCTTT. Translating gives CASSSAGQGAFF. The whole variable domain, filled in from reference TRBV28 and TRBJ1-1, reads DVKVTQSSRYLVKRTGEKVFLECVQDMDHENMFWYRQDPGLGLRLIYFSYDVKMKEKGDIPEGYSVSREKKERFSLILESASTNQTSMYLCASSSAGQGAFFGQGTRLTVV.

This clone turned up a few times. The genes are TRBV7-9 and TRBJ2-7; possibly TRBD1 for D (5 bases). Germline lookup yields CDR1 SEHNR and CDR2 FQNEAQ (reference sequence). The CDR3 sequence is 14 residues long. Trimming removed 2 bases from V and 6 bases from J, with 14 bases in between. In DNA, the CDR3 is TGTGCCAGCAGCTTACCTAGGCAGGGTCCCGAGCAGTACTTC. Amino acids: CASSLPRQGPEQYF.

V is TRBV29-1 and J is TRBJ2-1; D is possibly TRBD1 (6 bases). CDR1 is SQVTM and CDR2 is ANQGSEA in the germline V gene. The CDR3 loop spans 13 amino acids. Trimming took off 7 bases at V and 4 bases at J, with 14 bases between the two ends. DNA of the CDR3: TGCAGCGGGTGGACAGAGTTATACAATGAGCAGTTCTTC. Its translation is CSGWTELYNEQFF.